These 20 T cell receptor beta chains were all obtained from the same sample, sequenced in a study of Graves' ophthalmopathy and Graves' hyperthyroidism (dated by TCRdb to the late 2010s). Sequencing was carried out with an Illumina HiSeq 2000. For repertoire sequencing, TCR beta CDR3 regions were amplified from RNA transcripts. HTBI primers and the Qiagen OneStep RT-PCR kit were used in a first-round RT-PCR, which was followed by a second-round multiplex PCR, size selection and purification. TCRdb reprocessing: public reads trimmed at Q25 with fastp, clones called with MiXCR, in-frame beta chains kept. Every entry covers one CDR3 protein and lists the most common genes and DNA from its rows. The sample yields 350,000 or so distinct CDR3 sequences; around a sixth were counted once. The ten biggest clones cover around an eighth of the sample. The sequencing input was peripheral blood. The receptor source for this set is an adult man with Graves' ophthalmopathy.

V and J are TRBV4-2 and TRBJ2-7; TRBD2 aligns across 13 bases. Germline lookup yields CDR1 LGHNA and CDR2 YNFKEQ. This CDR3 comprises 17 residues. With 1 base clipped from V and 6 bases from J, the junction kept 9 bases outside the gene matches. In DNA form, the CDR3 reads TGTGCCAGCAGCCAAGCCCCCGGAGGACTAGCGGGAGTCGAGCAGTACTTC. Protein sequence: CASSQAPGGLAGVEQYF.

V gene TRBV28 combines with J gene TRBJ1-5, with 12 bases matching TRBD1. Trimming removed 5 bases from V and 7 bases from J; junction bases left unmatched: 9. The germline CDR1 and CDR2 sequences are MDHEN and SYDVKM. The CDR3 spans 16 residues. Here the CDR3 reads CASSPEGQGAGQPQHF. CDR3 DNA: TGTGCCAGCAGTCCGGAGGGACAGGGGGCCGGGCAGCCCCAGCATTTT.

V gene TRBV20-1 combines with J gene TRBJ2-5; D is undetermined. CDR3 length: 13 residues. Germline V gene sequence: CDR1 DFQATT, CDR2 SNEGSKA (reference sequence). V lost 5 bases to trimming and J lost 5 bases, with 15 bases between them. The CDR3 DNA reads TGCAGTGCTTGGGCCTATGGGATGGAGACCCAGTACTTC. It yields the protein CSAWAYGMETQYF.

This clonotype has ten or more counts. The rearrangement joins TRBV27 to TRBJ2-6; no clear D gene. This CDR3 region has 15 residues. The V gene lost 3 bases and the J gene lost 0 bases, with 6 bases spanning the gap. Germline-derived CDR1 and CDR2 are MNHEY and SMNVEV (reference sequence). CDR3 sequence (DNA): TGTGCCAGCAGTTTTTTAGGCTCTGGGGCCAACGTCCTGACTTTC. This encodes CASSFLGSGANVLTF.

This clonotype was observed many times. The CDR3 loop reads CASSYGQTGQETQYF. In nucleotides, the CDR3 is TGTGCCAGCAGTTATGGGCAGACAGGGCAAGAGACCCAGTACTTC. The genes are TRBV12-3 or TRBV12-4 and TRBJ2-5; 7 positions agree with TRBD1. The CDR3 extends over 15 amino acids. V dropped 4 bases and J dropped 2; count of bases not matched to a gene: 7.

This clonotype was counted at least ten times. The chain couples TRBV20-1 to TRBJ2-5; possibly TRBD2 for D (6 bases). V lost 5 bases and J 2 bases, leaving 12 bases between the germline ends. The CDR3 spans 13 residues. Germline V CDR1 and CDR2: DFQATT, SNEGSKA (reference sequence). The CDR3 reads CSAGMGLQETQYF. As DNA, the CDR3 is TGCAGTGCTGGGATGGGACTTCAAGAGACCCAGTACTTC.

This clonotype showed up many times. The gene calls are TRBV11-2 and TRBJ2-7; TRBD1 aligns across 8 bases. V gave up 7 bases and J gave up 6 bases; unmatched junction bases: 11. From germline, CDR1 is SGHAT and CDR2 FQNNGV. The CDR3 extends over 14 amino acids. CDR3 in amino acids: CASTSSQGAGEQYF. In DNA, the CDR3 is TGTGCCAGCACCTCGTCGCAGGGGGCAGGCGAGCAGTACTTC.

The chain carries TRBV7-2 and TRBJ2-5; TRBD1 agrees at 11 bases. This CDR3 contains 16 residues. Germline V gene lookup returns CDR1 SGHTA and CDR2 FQGNSA. J gave up 5 bases and V 0 bases, and 5 bases lay outside the gene matches. The CDR3 sequence is CASSLAGTGGRETQYF. The CDR3, as DNA: TGTGCCAGCAGCTTAGCAGGGACAGGGGGGCGTGAGACCCAGTACTTC. Supplemented by reference TRBV7-2 and TRBJ2-5, the full variable domain reads GAGVSQSPSNKVTEKGKDVELRCDPISGHTALYWYRQSLGQGLEFLIYFQGNSAPDKSGLPSDRFSAERTGGSVSTLTIQRTQQEDSAVYLCASSLAGTGGRETQYFGPGTRLLVL.

This clonotype showed up many times. CDR3 in amino acids: CATSGQSYEQYF. The CDR3 DNA is TGTGCCACGTCGGGACAGTCCTACGAGCAGTACTTC. The V call is TRBV6-1, the J call TRBJ2-7, with TRBD1 identical over 7 bases. Trimming at V came to 10 bases and at J to 1 base, leaving 4 bases not matched to a gene. From germline, CDR1 is MNHNS and CDR2 SASEGT. The CDR3 loop spans 12 amino acids.

V gene TRBV7-9 combines with J gene TRBJ1-6; 7 bases are shared with TRBD1. Trimming cost V 9 bases and J 10 bases; bases outside gene matches: 15. Looked up from germline, CDR1 is SEHNR and CDR2 is FQNEAQ (reference sequence). The CDR3 has 15 residues. The CDR3 DNA sequence: TGTGCCAGTACCCAATACCGGGACAGAGGCTCACCCCTCCACTTT. Translating gives CASTQYRDRGSPLHF.

A few counts support this clonotype. A read error is possible here, since a much larger clone lies one base away. This chain joins TRBV30 and TRBJ1-5; D is ambiguous. V shed 1 base and J shed 4 bases, with 8 bases lying between them. The CDR3 covers 13 residues. Per germline, CDR1 GTSNPN and CDR2 SVGIG (reference sequence). The CDR3 region has the DNA TGTGCCTGGAGTGGGATCCCGAATCAGCCCCAGCATTTT. The encoded protein is CAWSGIPNQPQHF.

This clonotype was recorded many times. V usage is TRBV6-5 and J usage is TRBJ1-2; no firm D call. Per germline, CDR1 MNHEY and CDR2 SVGAGI. V lost 0 bases and J 4 bases, leaving 12 bases between the germline ends. The CDR3 is 15 amino acids. This chain's CDR3 is CASSYSGKGFYGYTF. The CDR3 DNA is TGTGCCAGCAGTTACTCGGGAAAGGGATTCTATGGCTACACCTTC.

The sample holds many counts of this clonotype. This sequence joins TRBV7-3 and TRBJ1-2; 7 bases map to TRBD1. V lost 5 bases to trimming and J lost 6 bases; unmatched junction nucleotides: 9. Germline CDR1 is SGHTA and CDR2 is FQGTGA. CDR3 size: 14 residues. CDR3 bases: TGTGCCAGCAGCGCAAGTGGAGGGGGCGATGGCTACACCTTC. It translates to CASSASGGGDGYTF.

This clonotype has at least ten counts. The V call is TRBV5-1, the J call TRBJ1-1, with D maybe TRBD1 (6 bases). CDR3 size: 15 residues. Germline CDR1 and CDR2: SGHRS and YFSETQ. V was clipped by 1 base and J by 5 bases, with 15 bases between them. The CDR3 reads CASSLQGRGDTEAFF. CDR3 bases: TGCGCCAGCAGCTTGCAGGGCAGGGGAGATACTGAAGCTTTCTTT. Complete variable domain (other parts from reference TRBV5-1 and TRBJ1-1): KAGVTQTPRYLIKTRGQQVTLSCSPISGHRSVSWYQQTPGQGLQFLFEYFSETQRNKGNFPGRFSGRQFSNSRSEMNVSTLELGDSALYLCASSLQGRGDTEAFFGQGTRLTVV.

This clonotype came up many times. Here the CDR3 reads CSARASGSQETQYF. The CDR3 coding sequence is TGCAGTGCTAGAGCTAGCGGGTCCCAAGAGACCCAGTACTTC. The chain uses TRBV20-1 and TRBJ2-5; 8 nucleotides align to TRBD2. V dropped 1 base and J dropped 1; count of bases not matched to a gene: 2. This CDR3 spans 14 amino acids. Germline-derived CDR1 and CDR2 are DFQATT and SNEGSKA (reference sequence).

This clonotype has at least ten counts. The rearrangement links TRBV6-1 to TRBJ2-5; 11 bases align to TRBD2. Germline CDR1 reads MNHNS; CDR2 reads SASEGT. The CDR3 sequence is 17 residues long. V gave up 6 bases and J gave up 9 bases; unmatched junction bases: 18. This CDR3 is CASRAEPGSGGDGSQYF. As DNA, the CDR3 is TGTGCCAGCAGGGCAGAGCCGGGTAGCGGGGGGGATGGGTCCCAGTACTTC.

Points on this clonotype: An end of the junction does not agree with germline; a read error may underlie this. The chain combines TRBV6-5 with TRBJ1-5, with D unclear. CDR3 length equals 13 residues. Germline V gives CDR1 MNHEY, CDR2 SVGAGI. CDR3 nucleotides: TGTGCCAGCAGTGACTCGAGCGATCAGCCCCAGCATTTT. The encoded protein is CASSDSSDQPQHF.

In this sample, this clonotype turned up many times. The chain is built from TRBV12-3 or TRBV12-4 and TRBJ1-2; 12 bases agree with TRBD1. V lost 0 bases, J lost 6 bases, and 5 bases stayed unmatched. The CDR3 has 16 amino acids. The CDR3 coding sequence is TGTGCCAGCAGTTTAGCCGGGACAGGGGGCAACGATGGCTACACCTTC. This gives the protein CASSLAGTGGNDGYTF.

This clonotype has a count of ten or more. The gene calls are TRBV20-1 and TRBJ2-3; D unclear. The V and J ends lost 6 bases and 0 bases respectively, with 19 bases between them. Germline CDR1 DFQATT, CDR2 SNEGSKA (reference sequence). This CDR3 has 16 residues. CDR3 region: CSANSLGVASTDTQYF. The CDR3 DNA reads TGCAGTGCCAATTCCCTTGGGGTAGCTAGCACAGATACGCAGTATTTT.

This clonotype was detected ten times or more. V usage is TRBV11-3 and J usage is TRBJ2-7; D remains unclear. Germline-derived CDR1 and CDR2 are SGHNT and YENEEA. The V end lost 5 bases, the J end lost 3 bases, and 8 bases lay between the germline ends. The CDR3 covers 12 residues. CDR3 protein: CASSADGYEQYF. The CDR3 DNA reads as TGTGCCAGCAGCGCCGACGGCTACGAGCAGTACTTC.